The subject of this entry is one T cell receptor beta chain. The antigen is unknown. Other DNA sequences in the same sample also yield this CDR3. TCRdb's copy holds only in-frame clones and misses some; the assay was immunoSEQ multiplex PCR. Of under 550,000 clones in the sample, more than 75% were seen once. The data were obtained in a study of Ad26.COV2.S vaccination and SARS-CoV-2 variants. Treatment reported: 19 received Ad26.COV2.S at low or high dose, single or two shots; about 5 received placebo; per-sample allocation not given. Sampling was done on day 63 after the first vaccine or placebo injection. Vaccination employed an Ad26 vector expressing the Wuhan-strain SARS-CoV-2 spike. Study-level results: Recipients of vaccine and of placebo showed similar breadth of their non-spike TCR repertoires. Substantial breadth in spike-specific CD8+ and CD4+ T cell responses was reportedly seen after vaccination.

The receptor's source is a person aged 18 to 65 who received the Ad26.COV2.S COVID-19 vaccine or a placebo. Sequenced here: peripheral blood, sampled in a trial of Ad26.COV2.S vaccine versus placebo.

The CDR3 is CASSVAGSTDTQYF. CDR3 bases: TGTGCCAGCAGCGTAGCGGGGAGCACAGATACGCAGTATTTT. The gene calls are TRBV9 and TRBJ2-3, with TRBD2 as a possible D gene (5 bases). Trimming pared 0 bases from V and 0 bases from J, leaving 5 bases between. This CDR3 spans 14 amino acids. Germline lookup yields CDR1 SGDLS and CDR2 YYNGEE. The entire variable domain, with the rest obtained from reference TRBV9 and TRBJ2-3, is as follows: DSGVTQTPKHLITATGQRVTLRCSPRSGDLSVYWYQQSLDQGLQFLIQYYNGEERAKGNILERFSAQQFPDLHSELNLSSLELGDSALYFCASSVAGSTDTQYFGPGTRLTVL.